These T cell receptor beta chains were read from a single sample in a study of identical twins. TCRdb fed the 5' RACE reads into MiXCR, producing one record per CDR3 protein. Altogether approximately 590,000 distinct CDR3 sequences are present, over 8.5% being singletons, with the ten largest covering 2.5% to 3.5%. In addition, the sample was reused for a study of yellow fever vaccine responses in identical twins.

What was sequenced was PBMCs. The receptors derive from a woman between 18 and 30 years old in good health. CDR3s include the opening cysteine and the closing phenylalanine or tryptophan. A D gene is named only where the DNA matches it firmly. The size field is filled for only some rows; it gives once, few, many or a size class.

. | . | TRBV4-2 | CASSQERAEAFF
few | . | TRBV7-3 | CASSPSGSYGYTF
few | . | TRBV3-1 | CASSQGGILGTEAFF
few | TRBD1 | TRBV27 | CASSSTGLSSYEQYF
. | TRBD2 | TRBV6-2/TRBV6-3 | CASRPGGGIHEQFF
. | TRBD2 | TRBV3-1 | CASSQRWPTPGLAVTNEQFF
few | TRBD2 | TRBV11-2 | CASSPIRSAGENTGELFF
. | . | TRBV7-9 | CASSSRLGGGELFF
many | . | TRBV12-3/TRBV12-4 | CASSLNLFTDTQYF
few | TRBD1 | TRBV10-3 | CAISDRGFGEQFF
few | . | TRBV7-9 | CASSHKSELRNTEAFF
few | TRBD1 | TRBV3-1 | CASSHLGQGTGDTQYF
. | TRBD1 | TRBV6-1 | CASSEAAGDRVLAEAFF
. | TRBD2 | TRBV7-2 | CASSLSGRSTQYF
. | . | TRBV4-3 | CASSQAPGLEQYF
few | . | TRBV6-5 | CASSSLLADEQFF
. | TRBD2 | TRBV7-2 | CASSRGGVYEQYF
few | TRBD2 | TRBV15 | CATSSRTSGRNEQFF
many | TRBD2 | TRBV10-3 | CAISDSTSGSYEQYF
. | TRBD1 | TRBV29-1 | CSVKGAGGGFEQYF
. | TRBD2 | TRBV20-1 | CSATPGTSEPNEQFF
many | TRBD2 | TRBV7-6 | CASSDRVLASGYNEQFF
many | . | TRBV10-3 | CAISEGRTNSPLHF
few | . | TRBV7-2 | CASSYDPGPYEQYF
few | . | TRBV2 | CASRASTGREQYF
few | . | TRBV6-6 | CASSEANYGYTF
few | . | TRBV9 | CASSVAPGYEQYF
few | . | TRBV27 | CASSLQTTGELFF
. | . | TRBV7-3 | CASSLTPQGEGYTF
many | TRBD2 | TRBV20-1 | CSASLAGEYNEQFF
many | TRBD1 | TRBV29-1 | CSVRDREYYEQYF
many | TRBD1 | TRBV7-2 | CASSSPDRGGQPQHF
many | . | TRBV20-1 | CSARDLRNRLDNEQFF
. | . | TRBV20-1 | CSAAPGGDEQYF
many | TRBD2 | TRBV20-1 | CSARDRLAGDSDTQYF
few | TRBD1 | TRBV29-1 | CSVESGTGGKTQYF
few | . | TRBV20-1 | CSARDARGGVSTGELFF
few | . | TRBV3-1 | CASSQRGMNTEAFF
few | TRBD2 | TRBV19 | CASSIILASGGPPGENIQYF
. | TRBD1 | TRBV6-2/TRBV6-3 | CASSRPPGGFYEQYF
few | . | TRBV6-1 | CASRQTTSSGNTIYF